This T cell receptor (beta chain) was recorded in a study of blood T cell repertoires in COVID-19. The overall study: The analysed material was cDNA or gDNA that came from T cells, B-cell-depleted T cells, or PBMCs.

V lost 5 bases to trimming and J lost 5 bases; unmatched junction nucleotides: 9. The CDR3 length is 15 residues. The germline gives CDR1 SNHLY, CDR2 FYNNEI. This clone appeared once. Produced via immunoSEQ multiplex PCR; TCRdb's table is partial and in-frame only. The sample holds just over 650,000 clones, 85% to 90% seen once. The sequence was obtained from a woman in her late teens or twenties with acute or convalescent COVID-19. V gene TRBV2 combines with J gene TRBJ1-5; 7 bases are a match to TRBD1. The specimen was peripheral blood. The CDR3 protein is CASSSTGIGDQPQHF. CDR3 DNA: TGTGCCAGCAGTTCGACAGGGATAGGCGATCAGCCCCAGCATTTT.